These T cell receptor beta chains were read from a single sample in a study of blood T cell repertoires in COVID-19. The protocol was immunoSEQ multiplex PCR, while the TCRdb copy is restricted to in-frame clones and leaves out a portion. The sample carries about 180,000 clones, 80% to 90% recorded once. Sequenced input: peripheral blood. The source is a man aged 55 to 70 with acute or convalescent COVID-19. The CDR3 runs from the conserved cysteine through the conserved F or W. The D gene is left open where the match is weak. The size of a clone is reported for some rows only, either as once, few or many, or as a class for expanded clones.

size	D	J	length	V	CDR3	DNA
NA	NA	TRBJ2-3	15	TRBV5-1	CASSLVDSTPDTQYF	TGCGCCAGCAGCTTGGTTGATAGCACTCCGGATACGCAGTATTTT
NA	TRBD1	TRBJ2-2	16	TRBV5-5	CASSLVGTANTGELFF	TGTGCCAGCAGCTTGGTAGGGACAGCGAACACCGGGGAGCTGTTTTTT
NA	NA	TRBJ1-5	14	TRBV15	CATSGGGGNQPQHF	TGTGCCACCAGCGGTGGAGGGGGCAATCAGCCCCAGCATTTT
NA	TRBD1	TRBJ1-2	15	TRBV3-1/TRBV3-2	CASSQDPPGGEAYTF	TGTGCCAGCAGCCAAGATCCTCCAGGGGGTGAAGCCTACACCTTC
NA	TRBD1	TRBJ1-5	16	TRBV9	CASSPSGTGERQPQHF	TGTGCCAGCAGCCCATCCGGGACAGGGGAGCGACAGCCCCAGCATTTT
NA	NA	TRBJ2-2	13	TRBV27	CASSRGATGELFF	TGTGCCAGCAGTCGGGGGGCCACCGGGGAGCTGTTTTTT
NA	NA	TRBJ2-7	15	TRBV27	CASSSTRRQLYEQYF	TGTGCCAGCAGCTCGACACGTCGCCAACTCTACGAGCAGTACTTC
NA	TRBD1	TRBJ2-3	12	TRBV5-6	CASSPGTVTQYF	TGTGCCAGCAGCCCAGGGACAGTTACGCAGTATTTT
NA	NA	TRBJ2-2	16	TRBV27	CASTDVGEANTGELFF	TGTGCCAGCACCGACGTCGGGGAAGCGAACACCGGGGAGCTGTTTTTT
NA	TRBD1	TRBJ1-1	15	TRBV18	CASSPFQGGITEAFF	TGTGCCAGCTCACCGTTTCAGGGGGGAATCACTGAAGCTTTCTTT
NA	TRBD1	TRBJ1-1	18	TRBV19	CASSKIPGQGTRGSEAFF	TGTGCCAGTAGCAAGATACCGGGACAGGGGACAAGGGGGTCTGAAGCTTTCTTT
NA	TRBD2	TRBJ2-7	15	TRBV7-9	CASSLAGGPSYEQYF	TGTGCCAGCAGCTTGGCGGGAGGGCCGTCCTACGAGCAGTACTTC
once	NA	TRBJ1-5	18	TRBV6-1	CASSETLGGPNSNQPQHF	TGTGCCAGCAGCGAAACCCTCGGGGGTCCTAATAGCAATCAGCCCCAGCATTTT
NA	NA	TRBJ1-2	11	TRBV20-1	CSATRNYGYTF	TGCAGTGCTACCAGAAACTATGGCTACACCTTC
NA	NA	TRBJ1-2	12	TRBV6-5	CASSRGSGGYTF	TGTGCCAGCAGCCGCGGGTCGGGGGGCTACACCTTC
NA	NA	TRBJ1-5	15	TRBV28	CASSATGTGNQPQHF	TGTGCCAGCAGCGCTACAGGGACGGGCAATCAGCCCCAGCATTTT
medium-sized	NA	TRBJ2-2	12	TRBV3-1/TRBV3-2	CASSRLRGELFF	TGTGCCAGCAGCCGCCTGAGGGGGGAGCTGTTTTTT
NA	NA	TRBJ2-7	11	TRBV28	CASSLGREQYF	TGTGCCAGCAGTTTGGGGAGGGAGCAGTACTTC
few	TRBD1	TRBJ2-7	16	TRBV6-1	CASSGTGTGGSYEQYF	TGTGCCAGCAGTGGGACCGGGACAGGGGGCTCCTACGAGCAGTACTTC
NA	TRBD2	TRBJ2-1	15	TRBV28	CASSLWAGGGNEQFF	TGTGCCAGCAGTTTATGGGCGGGAGGAGGGAATGAGCAGTTCTTC
NA	NA	TRBJ2-3	15	TRBV28	CASSPRGGGADTQYF	TGTGCCAGTTCCCCTAGGGGGGGCGGGGCAGATACGCAGTATTTT
NA	NA	TRBJ2-3	19	TRBV23-1	CARETGVIVRGRRSDTQYF	TGCGCCAGGGAAACAGGGGTGATCGTTCGGGGGCGAAGGTCAGATACGCAGTATTTT
NA	NA	TRBJ2-1	16	TRBV9	CASSPQLAGNYNEQFF	TGTGCCAGCAGCCCACAATTGGCGGGGAACTACAATGAGCAGTTCTTC
NA	TRBD1	TRBJ2-1	15	TRBV28	CASSLSDRAYNEQFF	TGTGCCAGCAGTTTATCCGACAGGGCCTACAATGAGCAGTTCTTC
NA	TRBD1	TRBJ1-1	15	TRBV18	CASSPSTGPGAEAFF	TGTGCCAGCTCACCGTCGACAGGGCCCGGGGCTGAAGCTTTCTTT
once	TRBD2	TRBJ2-1	19	TRBV27	CASRPKGDSVVAGGNEQFF	TGTGCCAGCAGGCCGAAGGGGGACAGCGTGGTAGCGGGAGGCAATGAGCAGTTCTTC
NA	NA	TRBJ2-7	14	TRBV2	CASSYQGPGYEQYF	TGTGCCAGCAGCTATCAAGGGCCAGGGTACGAGCAGTACTTC
NA	NA	TRBJ1-3	16	TRBV29-1	CSVKSGGTHSGNTIYF	TGCAGCGTTAAGAGCGGCGGGACCCACTCTGGAAACACCATATATTTT
NA	TRBD1	TRBJ2-1	15	TRBV9	CASSAAGTAYNEQFF	TGTGCCAGCAGCGCCGCCGGGACAGCCTACAATGAGCAGTTCTTC
NA	TRBD2	TRBJ2-5	15	TRBV19	CASATSGITGETQYF	TGTGCCAGCGCGACTAGCGGGATTACTGGGGAGACCCAGTACTTC
NA	TRBD1	TRBJ2-2	14	TRBV5-1	CASSLDDRAGELFF	TGCGCCAGCAGCTTAGACGACAGGGCCGGGGAGCTGTTTTTT
once	NA	TRBJ2-7	15	TRBV9	CASSVVREARYEQYF	TGTGCCAGCAGCGTAGTCAGGGAGGCCCGCTACGAGCAGTACTTC
NA	TRBD2	TRBJ2-1	16	TRBV5-1	CASSFSSWGGYNEQFF	TGCGCCAGCAGCTTCTCCTCCTGGGGGGGTTACAATGAGCAGTTCTTC
NA	NA	TRBJ2-1	15	TRBV18	CASSPWTAEYNEQFF	TGTGCCAGCTCACCATGGACTGCAGAATACAATGAGCAGTTCTTC
NA	TRBD2	TRBJ2-7	14	TRBV7-2	CASSSTSGAYEQYF	TGTGCCAGCAGTTCTACTAGCGGGGCCTACGAGCAGTACTTC
NA	NA	TRBJ2-1	11	TRBV21-1	CASSTGQGKFF	TGTGCCAGCAGCACTGGACAGGGGAAGTTCTTC
NA	NA	TRBJ2-2	16	TRBV5-6	CASSLYQAMNTGELFF	TGTGCCAGCAGCTTATATCAGGCCATGAACACCGGGGAGCTGTTTTTT
NA	NA	TRBJ1-5	14	TRBV7-2	CASSLDISNQPQHF	TGTGCCAGCAGCTTAGACATTAGCAATCAGCCCCAGCATTTT
NA	NA	TRBJ2-2	14	TRBV19	CASTGRGGTGELFF	TGTGCCAGTACCGGCAGGGGAGGGACCGGGGAGCTGTTTTTT
NA	NA	TRBJ2-3	14	TRBV19	CASSQAYSTDTQYF	TGTGCCAGTAGTCAAGCCTACTCCACAGATACGCAGTATTTT
NA	NA	TRBJ2-7	13	TRBV7-6	CASSRAGVGEQYF	TGTGCCAGCAGCCGGGCCGGGGTGGGCGAGCAGTACTTC
few	NA	TRBJ1-2	13	TRBV19	CASTPVAGRGYTF	TGTGCCAGTACCCCCGTGGCAGGGCGAGGCTACACCTTC
NA	NA	TRBJ1-3	16	TRBV6-6	CASSPREVLSGNTIYF	TGTGCCAGCAGCCCGAGGGAGGTTCTCTCTGGAAACACCATATATTTT
NA	NA	TRBJ1-1	15	TRBV3-1/TRBV3-2	CASSSYRAANTEAFF	TGTGCCAGCAGTTCCTACAGGGCCGCCAACACTGAAGCTTTCTTT
once	TRBD1	TRBJ1-4	14	TRBV6-5	CASSPRTGNEKLFF	TGTGCCAGCAGTCCCAGGACAGGGAATGAAAAACTGTTTTTT
NA	NA	TRBJ1-1	16	TRBV9	CASSRSSGQLQAEAFF	TGTGCCAGCAGTCGTAGTTCAGGGCAGTTGCAGGCTGAAGCTTTCTTT
NA	NA	TRBJ2-1	16	TRBV5-1	CASSTTVSTRNNEQFF	TGCGCCAGCAGTACGACGGTTTCGACTAGGAACAATGAGCAGTTCTTC
NA	TRBD1	TRBJ2-7	13	TRBV2	CASSKGGRYEQYF	TGTGCCAGCAGCAAAGGGGGCCGGTACGAGCAGTACTTC
NA	TRBD2	TRBJ2-1	17	TRBV11-2	CASSLAPGTSGRDEQFF	TGTGCCAGCAGCTTAGCCCCCGGGACTAGCGGGAGAGATGAGCAGTTCTTC
NA	TRBD1	TRBJ2-7	15	TRBV7-2	CASSEGTGGSYEQYF	TGTGCCAGCAGCGAAGGGACAGGGGGGTCCTACGAGCAGTACTTC
NA	TRBD2	TRBJ2-7	16	TRBV7-2	CASSLATSGGSYEQYF	TGTGCCAGCAGCTTAGCTACTAGCGGGGGGTCCTACGAGCAGTACTTC
NA	TRBD1	TRBJ1-2	17	TRBV7-2	CASSLGGDRVSNYGYTF	TGTGCCAGCAGCTTAGGAGGGGACAGGGTATCCAACTATGGCTACACCTTC